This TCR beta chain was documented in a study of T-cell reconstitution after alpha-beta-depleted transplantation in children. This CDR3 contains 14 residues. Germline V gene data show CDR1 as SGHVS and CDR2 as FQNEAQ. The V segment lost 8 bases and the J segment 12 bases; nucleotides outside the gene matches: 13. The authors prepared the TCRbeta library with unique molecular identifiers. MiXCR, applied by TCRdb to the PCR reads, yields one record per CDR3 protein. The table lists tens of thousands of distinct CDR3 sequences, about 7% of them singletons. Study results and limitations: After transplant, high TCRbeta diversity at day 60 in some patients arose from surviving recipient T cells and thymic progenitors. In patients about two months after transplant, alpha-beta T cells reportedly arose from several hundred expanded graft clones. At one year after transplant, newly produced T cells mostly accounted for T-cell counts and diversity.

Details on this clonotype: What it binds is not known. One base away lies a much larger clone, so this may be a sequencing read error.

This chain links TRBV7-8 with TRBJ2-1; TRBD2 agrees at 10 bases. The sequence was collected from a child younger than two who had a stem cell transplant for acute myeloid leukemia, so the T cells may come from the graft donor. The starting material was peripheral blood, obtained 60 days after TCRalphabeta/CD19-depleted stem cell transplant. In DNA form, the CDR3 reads TGTGCCAGCCATCTCAGCGGGGGGGCGGGTGTGCAGTTCTTC. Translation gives CASHLSGGAGVQFF.